The next 2 T cell receptor beta chains were all read from a single sample in a study of PD-1 blockade in classical Hodgkin lymphoma. Using immunoSEQ multiplex PCR, the repertoire was profiled, and TCRdb retains in-frame clones only, with some absent. This table holds more than 12,000 clones, over 70% found once. Autologous stem cell transplantation was followed by relapse in every patient, and brentuximab vedotin exposure varied. Sequencing was performed on peripheral blood mononuclear cells (PBMCs), taken before the second cycle of nivolumab. The receptors were gathered from a human donor with classical Hodgkin lymphoma.

The chain recombines TRBV18 with TRBJ1-5; 7 bases map to TRBD1. CDR1 is KGHSH and CDR2 is LQKENI in the germline V gene. Trimming at V came to 1 base and at J to 5 bases, leaving 5 bases not matched to a gene. The CDR3 is 15 residues long. CDR3 sequence reads: CASSPQGAGDQPQHF. CDR3 sequence (DNA): TGTGCCAGCTCACCACAGGGGGCAGGGGATCAGCCCCAGCATTTT.

The V gene is TRBV2, the J gene TRBJ2-1, with TRBD2 matching over 7 bases. CDR1 and CDR2 (germline): SNHLY, FYNNEI. Trimming took 6 bases from V and 1 from J; bases not matched to a gene: 9. This CDR3 spans 16 amino acids. CDR3 in DNA: TGTGCCAGCAGCACCGGGACTACGCAGTCCTACAATGAGCAGTTCTTC. Residues: CASSTGTTQSYNEQFF.